The 18 T cell receptor beta chains below come from one sample, sequenced in a study of blood T cell repertoires in COVID-19. Clones were read by immunoSEQ multiplex PCR, and TCRdb kept only the in-frame ones, dropping some. The profile shows about 95,000 clones, roughly 79% of them singletons. The sample was peripheral blood. These receptors were taken from a man older than 75 with COVID-19, enrolled during active disease.

V and J are TRBV6-5 and TRBJ1-1; possibly TRBD1 for D (6 bases). V was shortened by 8 bases and J by 1 base, with 14 bases between the two germline ends. The CDR3 is made up of 14 amino acids. Germline CDR1 reads MNHEY; CDR2 reads SVGAGI. CDR3 amino acids: CASRVETGNTEAFF. DNA of the CDR3: TGTGCCAGCCGAGTAGAGACAGGGAACACTGAAGCTTTCTTT.

CDR3 residues: CASHPGQGGNEQFF. The CDR3 DNA sequence: TGTGCCAGCCACCCCGGACAGGGGGGCAATGAGCAGTTCTTC. The V and J genes are TRBV5-4 and TRBJ2-1; 10 nucleotides align to TRBD1. CDR3 length equals 14 residues. Germline V gene lookup returns CDR1 SGHNT and CDR2 YYREEE (reference sequence). Trimming removed 7 bases from V and 6 bases from J; junction bases left unmatched: 7.

This clone was detected a few times. The junction and the germline gene differ at one end; a read error may be behind it. The genes are TRBV7-2 and TRBJ2-5; tentative D call: TRBD2 (7 bases). This CDR3 region has 17 residues. CDR1 and CDR2 (germline): SGHTA, FQGNSA. The chain's CDR3 is CASSLARVAGAQGTQYF. The CDR3 DNA reads TGTGCCAGCAGCTTAGCGCGGGTGGCGGGGGCCCAAGGGACCCAGTACTTC. Complete variable domain (other parts from reference TRBV7-2 and TRBJ2-5): GAGVSQSPSNKVTEKGKDVELRCDPISGHTALYWYRQSLGQGLEFLIYFQGNSAPDKSGLPSDRFSAERTGGSVSTLTIQRTQQEDSAVYLCASSLARVAGAQGTQYFGPGTRLLVL.

V gene TRBV3-1 (or the pseudogene TRBV3-2) combines with J gene TRBJ2-3, with D uncertain. The CDR3 runs to 12 residues. Per germline, CDR1 LGHDT and CDR2 YNNKEL (reference sequence). The germline V and J ends were trimmed by 4 bases and 2 bases, with 4 bases remaining between them. CDR3 protein: CASSPHTDTQYF. In nucleotides, the CDR3 is TGTGCCAGCAGCCCCCACACAGATACGCAGTATTTT.

This chain links TRBV5-1 with TRBJ2-1, with TRBD2 identical over 8 bases. The CDR3 sequence is 15 residues long. Germline V gives CDR1 SGHRS, CDR2 YFSETQ. J gave up 2 bases and V 0 bases, and 1 base lay outside the gene matches. This chain's CDR3 is CASSLDSGTYNEQFF. CDR3 DNA: TGCGCCAGCAGCTTGGATAGCGGGACCTACAATGAGCAGTTCTTC.

V and J are TRBV12-3 or TRBV12-4 and TRBJ2-2; possibly TRBD2 for D (5 bases). The CDR3 contains 13 residues. The V gene lost 6 bases and the J gene lost 6 bases, with 11 bases spanning the gap. The CDR3 nucleotides read TGTGCCAGCAGAATGAGGGCCGCCGGGGAGCTGTTTTTT. Its translation is CASRMRAAGELFF.

The chain links TRBV29-1 to TRBJ1-2; 8 bases match TRBD1. The CDR3 contains 16 residues. From germline, CDR1 is SQVTM and CDR2 ANQGSEA. V lost 5 bases and J lost 1; bases outside the gene matches: 12. In DNA form, the CDR3 reads TGCAGCGTTCAGCGCGCTATGACAGGGGATAACTATGGCTACACCTTC. Residues: CSVQRAMTGDNYGYTF.

The chain is built from TRBV11-2 and TRBJ2-5, with D unclear. Trimming cost V 5 bases and J 0 bases, with 7 bases left between them. Germline assignment: CDR1 SGHAT and CDR2 FQNNGV. The CDR3 has 13 amino acids. The CDR3 DNA reads TGTGCCAGCAGCCCGACAAACCAAGAGACCCAGTACTTC. Its translation is CASSPTNQETQYF.

V gene TRBV19 combines with J gene TRBJ2-5, with no clear D. This CDR3 has 14 residues. Germline V CDR1 and CDR2: LNHDA, SQIVND (reference sequence). With 3 bases removed from V and 2 bases from J, the gap between germline ends came to 10 bases. The CDR3 loop reads CASSISRQQETQYF. The CDR3, as DNA: TGTGCCAGTAGTATCTCGCGGCAGCAAGAGACCCAGTACTTC.

The chain carries TRBV9 and TRBJ2-7; possible D gene TRBD2, 5 bases. Trimming shortened V by 0 bases and J by 6 bases, and 10 bases separated the two germline ends. The CDR3 consists of 13 residues. CDR1 is SGDLS and CDR2 is YYNGEE in the germline V gene. CDR3 bases: TGTGCCAGCAGCGTAGTTGAGGGAAGCGAGCAGTACTTC. It translates to CASSVVEGSEQYF.

By proportion, this clone is medium-sized. The rearrangement links TRBV7-8 to TRBJ2-3; D perhaps matches TRBD1 (6 bases). The CDR3 runs to 15 residues. V dropped 5 bases and J dropped 2 bases, with 14 bases sitting between them. Germline V gene data show CDR1 as SGHVS and CDR2 as FQNEAQ. The CDR3 region is CASSPRGTNTDTQYF. The CDR3, as DNA: TGTGCCAGCAGCCCGAGGGGGACGAACACAGATACGCAGTATTTT.

This chain connects TRBV23-1 to TRBJ1-1, with 8 bases aligning to TRBD1. TRBV23-1 is an ORF; its function is uncertain. V was clipped by 1 base and J by 0 bases; unmatched bases: 7. The CDR3 loop spans 17 amino acids. The CDR3 sequence is CASSQCRGQGVNTEAFF. The CDR3 DNA reads TGCGCCAGCAGTCAATGCAGGGGGCAGGGGGTGAACACTGAAGCTTTCTTT.

The CDR3 coding sequence is TGTGCAAGTCGCTTAAGAGGTAGGTGCTGCCACTCCTACGAGCAGTACTTC. This translates into CASRLRGRCCHSYEQYF. The rearrangement links TRBV12-2 to TRBJ2-7; the table's TRBD2 call for D was not verified on the DNA. TRBV12-2 is shown as a pseudogene. There are 17 residues in the CDR3.

The chain combines TRBV11-2 with TRBJ2-2, with 11 bases fitting TRBD1. With V trimmed by 5 bases and J by 9 bases, 5 bases remained unmatched. Germline loops: CDR1 SGHAT, CDR2 FQNNGV. The CDR3 is made up of 14 amino acids. The CDR3 region has the DNA TGTGCCAGCAGCCCACGGACAGGGGGCAGGGAGCTGTTTTTT. This translates into CASSPRTGGRELFF. Using reference TRBV11-2 and TRBJ2-2 for the parts outside the CDR3, the full variable domain is EAGVAQSPRYKIIEKRQSVAFWCNPISGHATLYWYQQILGQGPKLLIQFQNNGVVDDSQLPKDRFSAERLKGVDSTLKIQPAKLEDSAVYLCASSPRTGGRELFFGEGSRLTVL.

This sequence joins TRBV29-1 and TRBJ2-1; 9 positions agree with TRBD2. The V segment lost 1 base and the J segment 3 bases; nucleotides outside the gene matches: 4. The CDR3 has 15 amino acids. CDR1 and CDR2 (germline): SQVTM, ANQGSEA. The CDR3 DNA sequence: TGCAGCGTTGAAGGGCGGGGGGGCAACTACAATGAGCAGTTCTTC. This codes for CSVEGRGGNYNEQFF.

The chain is built from TRBV19 and TRBJ1-1, with 7 bases identical to TRBD1. This CDR3 contains 16 residues. CDR1 and CDR2 (germline): LNHDA, SQIVND (reference sequence). The trim removed 5 bases at V and 5 bases at J, leaving 14 bases unmatched. Written as DNA, the CDR3 is TGTGCCAGTAGTCCCCGACAGGGTCTCGTCGGGACTGAAGCTTTCTTT. As protein: CASSPRQGLVGTEAFF.

The rearrangement links TRBV7-2 to TRBJ2-1; 9 bases are shared with TRBD2. Germline V lookup: CDR1 SGHTA, CDR2 FQGNSA. J gave up 9 bases and V 6 bases, and 12 bases lay outside the gene matches. This CDR3 region has 15 residues. CDR3 in DNA: TGTGCCAGCAGTCAAGAGCGGGGGGCTAGGATTGAGCAGTTCTTC. Translating gives CASSQERGARIEQFF.

The chain's CDR3 is CASSISLGGSYEQYF. CDR3 coding DNA: TGTGCCAGTAGTATCTCCTTAGGGGGCTCCTACGAGCAGTACTTC. The J gene is TRBJ2-7, the V gene TRBV19; perhaps TRBD1 as D (6 bases). V was shortened by 3 bases and J by 0 bases, with 12 bases between the two germline ends. The CDR3 runs to 15 residues. Per the germline V gene, CDR1 is LNHDA and CDR2 is SQIVND (reference sequence). Drawing the rest from reference TRBV19 and TRBJ2-7, the complete variable domain is DGGITQSPKYLFRKEGQNVTLSCEQNLNHDAMYWYRQDPGQGLRLIYYSQIVNDFQKGDIAEGYSVSREKKESFPLTVTSAQKNPTAFYLCASSISLGGSYEQYFGPGTRLTVT.